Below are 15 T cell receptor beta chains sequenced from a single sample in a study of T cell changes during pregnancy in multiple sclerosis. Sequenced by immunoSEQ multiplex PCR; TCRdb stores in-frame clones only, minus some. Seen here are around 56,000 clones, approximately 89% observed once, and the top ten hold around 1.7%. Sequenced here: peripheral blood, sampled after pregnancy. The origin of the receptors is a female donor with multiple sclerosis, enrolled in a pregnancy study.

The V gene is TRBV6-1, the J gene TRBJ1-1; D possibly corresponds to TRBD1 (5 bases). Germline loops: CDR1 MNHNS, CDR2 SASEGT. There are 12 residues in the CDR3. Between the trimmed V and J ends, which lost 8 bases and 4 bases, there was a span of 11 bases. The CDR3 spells CASPRGSTEAFF. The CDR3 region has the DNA TGTGCCAGCCCCCGGGGGAGCACTGAAGCTTTCTTT.

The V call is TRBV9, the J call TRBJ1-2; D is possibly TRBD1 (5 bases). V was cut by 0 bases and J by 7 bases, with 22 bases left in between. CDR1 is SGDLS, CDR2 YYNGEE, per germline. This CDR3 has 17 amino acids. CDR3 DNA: TGTGCCAGCAGCGTAGTTTGTGTTAGTTCTAGGGGCAGTGGCTACACCTTC. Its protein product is CASSVVCVSSRGSGYTF. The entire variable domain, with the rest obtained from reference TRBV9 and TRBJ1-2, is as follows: DSGVTQTPKHLITATGQRVTLRCSPRSGDLSVYWYQQSLDQGLQFLIQYYNGEERAKGNILERFSAQQFPDLHSELNLSSLELGDSALYFCASSVVCVSSRGSGYTFGSGTRLTVV.

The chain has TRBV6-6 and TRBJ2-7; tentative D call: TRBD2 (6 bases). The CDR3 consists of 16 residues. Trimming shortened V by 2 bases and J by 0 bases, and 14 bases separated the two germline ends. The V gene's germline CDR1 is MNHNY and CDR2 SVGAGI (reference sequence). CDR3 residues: CASSYVGGASSYEQYF. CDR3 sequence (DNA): TGTGCCAGCAGTTACGTGGGCGGGGCCAGCTCCTACGAGCAGTACTTC.

The CDR3 DNA reads as TGTGCCAGCAGCTTCCCTAGCGGGGGGCGACCCTACGAGCAGTACTTC. Protein: CASSFPSGGRPYEQYF. V is TRBV5-4 and J is TRBJ2-7; 11 bases map to TRBD2. This CDR3 has 16 amino acids. The germline V gene encodes CDR1 SGHNT and CDR2 YYREEE (reference sequence). V trimming: 2 bases; J trimming: 2 bases; junction bases outside the gene matches: 6.

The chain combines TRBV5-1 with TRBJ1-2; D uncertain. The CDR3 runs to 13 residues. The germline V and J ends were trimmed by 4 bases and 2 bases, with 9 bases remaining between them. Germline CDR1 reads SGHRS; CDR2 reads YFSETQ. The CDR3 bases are TGCGCCAGCAGCCGGAGAGACAACTATGGCTACACCTTC. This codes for CASSRRDNYGYTF.

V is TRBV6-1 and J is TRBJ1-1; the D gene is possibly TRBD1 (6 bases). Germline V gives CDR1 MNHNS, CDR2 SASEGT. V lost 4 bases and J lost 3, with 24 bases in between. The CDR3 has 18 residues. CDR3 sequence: CASSAPEPMGAGYTEAFF. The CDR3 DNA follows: TGTGCCAGCAGTGCTCCAGAACCAATGGGGGCCGGTTACACTGAAGCTTTCTTT.

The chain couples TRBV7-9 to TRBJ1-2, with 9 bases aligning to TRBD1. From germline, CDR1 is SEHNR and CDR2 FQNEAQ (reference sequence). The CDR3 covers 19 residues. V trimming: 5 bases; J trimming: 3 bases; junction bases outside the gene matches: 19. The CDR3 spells CASSRPTGTGTGRDYGYTF. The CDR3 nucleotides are TGTGCCAGCAGCCGACCGACTGGGACAGGGACAGGGAGGGACTATGGCTACACCTTC.

The CDR3 region is CASSLIAGDLSYEQYF. DNA of the CDR3: TGTGCCAGCAGCTTAATAGCGGGGGACTTATCCTACGAGCAGTACTTC. This sequence joins TRBV5-6 and TRBJ2-7, with 9 bases that match TRBD2. V lost 2 bases and J lost 1; bases outside the gene matches: 7. This CDR3 contains 16 residues. The V gene's germline CDR1 is SGHDT and CDR2 YYEEEE.

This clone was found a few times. In nucleotides, the CDR3 is TGCGCCAGCAGCCGGGGGGGCGATTCAGATGAGCAGTTCTTC. It encodes CASSRGGDSDEQFF. The chain links TRBV10-1 to TRBJ2-1, with TRBD2 matching over 8 bases. Germline V CDR1 and CDR2: WNHNN, SYGVQD (reference sequence). V dropped 6 bases and J dropped 8; count of bases not matched to a gene: 9. CDR3 size: 14 residues.

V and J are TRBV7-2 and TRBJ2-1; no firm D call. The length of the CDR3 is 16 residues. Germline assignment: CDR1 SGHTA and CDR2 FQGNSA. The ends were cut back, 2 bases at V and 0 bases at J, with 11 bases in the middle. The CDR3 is CASSLHSQYSYNEQFF. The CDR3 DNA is TGTGCCAGCAGCTTACATTCACAATACTCCTACAATGAGCAGTTCTTC.

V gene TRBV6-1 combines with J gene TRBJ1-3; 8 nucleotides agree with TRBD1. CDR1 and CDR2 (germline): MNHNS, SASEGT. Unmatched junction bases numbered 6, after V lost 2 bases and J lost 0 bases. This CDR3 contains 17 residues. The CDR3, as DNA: TGTGCCAGCAGTGAACGATGGACAGGGTTCTCTGGAAACACCATATATTTT. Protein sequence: CASSERWTGFSGNTIYF.

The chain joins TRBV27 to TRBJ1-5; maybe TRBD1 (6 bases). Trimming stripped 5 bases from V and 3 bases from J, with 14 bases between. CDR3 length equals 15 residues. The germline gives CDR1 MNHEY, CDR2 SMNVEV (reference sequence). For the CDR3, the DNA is TGTGCCAGCAGTCCCCCAGGGGCTTTCAATCAGCCCCAGCATTTT. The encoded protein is CASSPPGAFNQPQHF.

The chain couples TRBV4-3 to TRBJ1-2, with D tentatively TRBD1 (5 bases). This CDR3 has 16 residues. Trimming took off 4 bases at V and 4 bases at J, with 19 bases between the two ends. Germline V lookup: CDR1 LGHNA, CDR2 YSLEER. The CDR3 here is CASSPGGFGGVYGYTF. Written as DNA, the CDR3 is TGCGCCAGCAGCCCTGGGGGGTTCGGGGGGGTCTATGGCTACACCTTC.

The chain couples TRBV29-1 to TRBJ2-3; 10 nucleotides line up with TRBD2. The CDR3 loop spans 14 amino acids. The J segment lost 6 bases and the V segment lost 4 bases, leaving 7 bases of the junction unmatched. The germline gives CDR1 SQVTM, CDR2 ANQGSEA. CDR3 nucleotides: TGCAGCGTTGGCACCGGGACTAGCGTCGATACGCAGTATTTT. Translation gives CSVGTGTSVDTQYF.

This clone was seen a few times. The CDR3 bases are TGCGCCAGCAGTCTCACCAGCGGGGAATACAATGAGCAGTTCTTC. It codes for CASSLTSGEYNEQFF. This chain connects TRBV10-2 to TRBJ2-1; 7 nucleotides align to TRBD2. Germline CDR1 is WSHSY and CDR2 is SAAADI. The CDR3 runs 15 residues. The J segment lost 4 bases and the V segment lost 5 bases, leaving 8 bases of the junction unmatched.